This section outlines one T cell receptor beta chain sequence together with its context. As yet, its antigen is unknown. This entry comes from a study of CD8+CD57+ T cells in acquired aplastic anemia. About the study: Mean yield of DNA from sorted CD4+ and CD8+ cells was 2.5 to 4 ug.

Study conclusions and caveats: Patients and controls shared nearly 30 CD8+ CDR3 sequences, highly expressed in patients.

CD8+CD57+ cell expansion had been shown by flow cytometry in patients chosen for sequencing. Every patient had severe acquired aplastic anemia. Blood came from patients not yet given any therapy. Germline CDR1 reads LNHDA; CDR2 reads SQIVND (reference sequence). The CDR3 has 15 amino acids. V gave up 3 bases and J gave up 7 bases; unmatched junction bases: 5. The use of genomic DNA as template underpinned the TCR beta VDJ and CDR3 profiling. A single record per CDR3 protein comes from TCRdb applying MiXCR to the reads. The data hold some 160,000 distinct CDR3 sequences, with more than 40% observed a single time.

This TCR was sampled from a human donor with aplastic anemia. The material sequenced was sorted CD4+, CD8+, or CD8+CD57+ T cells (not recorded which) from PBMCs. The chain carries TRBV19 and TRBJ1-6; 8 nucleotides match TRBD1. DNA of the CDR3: TGTGCCAGTAGTATCCCCAGGGGGCGGAATTCACCCCTCCACTTT. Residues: CASSIPRGRNSPLHF.